This passage covers 10 T cell receptor beta chains from one sample sequenced in a study of PD-1 blockade in classical Hodgkin lymphoma. Some clones are missing from TCRdb's copy, which holds only in-frame ones; the method was immunoSEQ multiplex PCR. The sample yields 30,000 to 35,000 clones, around 90% seen once. All patients experienced relapse after autologous stem cell transplantation, and brentuximab vedotin exposure was variable. Magnetic negative selection served to purify CD4+ T cells out of PBMCs that had been thawed. The input for sequencing was CD4+ T cells from blood, taken at baseline. These TCRs come from a human donor with classical Hodgkin lymphoma.

The chain is built from TRBV30 and TRBJ1-1; D gene unclear. The V gene's germline CDR1 is GTSNPN and CDR2 SVGIG (reference sequence). The CDR3 loop spans 11 amino acids. V was cut by 3 bases and J by 7 bases, with 9 bases left in between. The CDR3 protein is CAWRPGSEAFF. CDR3 nucleotide sequence: TGTGCCTGGAGACCCGGGAGTGAAGCTTTCTTT.

The chain uses TRBV12-5 and TRBJ2-7; 9 positions agree with TRBD2. V shed 6 bases, J shed 1 base, and the junction held 10 bases outside the gene matches. Germline lookup yields CDR1 LGHNT and CDR2 FRNRAP. The CDR3 loop spans 16 amino acids. CDR3 bases: TGTGCTAGTGGCTCCATCTTAGCGGGAGAGTCCTACGAGCAGTACTTC. It is translated as CASGSILAGESYEQYF.

The chain joins TRBV9 to TRBJ1-2; D call uncertain. Germline V gene sequence: CDR1 SGDLS, CDR2 YYNGEE. V was clipped by 0 bases and J by 6 bases, with 9 bases between them. The CDR3 length is 13 residues. The CDR3 protein is CASSVDVSNGYTF. The CDR3 DNA reads TGTGCCAGCAGCGTAGATGTCAGCAATGGCTACACCTTC.

The V and J genes are TRBV29-1 and TRBJ2-2, with 13 bases identical to TRBD2. The CDR3 contains 16 residues. Germline CDR1 and CDR2: SQVTM and ANQGSEA. V lost 4 bases to trimming and J lost 4 bases; unmatched junction nucleotides: 6. This CDR3 reads CSVGTSGSVRTGELFF. In DNA form, the CDR3 reads TGCAGCGTTGGGACTAGCGGGAGTGTTCGCACCGGGGAGCTGTTTTTT.

V gene TRBV6-6 combines with J gene TRBJ1-5; D is possibly TRBD1 (5 bases). There are 14 residues in the CDR3. V lost 1 base to trimming and J lost 4 bases, with 8 bases between them. Germline CDR1 reads MNHNY; CDR2 reads SVGAGI (reference sequence). CDR3 DNA: TGTGCCAGCAGTTACTTAACAGGAAATCAGCCCCAGCATTTT. Protein sequence: CASSYLTGNQPQHF.

The J gene is TRBJ2-7, the V gene TRBV13, with a possible D match to TRBD2 (5 bases). Trimming cost V 1 base and J 6 bases, with 16 bases left between them. The length of the CDR3 is 15 residues. Germline V CDR1 and CDR2: PRHDT, FYEKMQ (reference sequence). The CDR3 region is CASSLVRGRPTEQYF. CDR3 DNA sequence: TGTGCCAGCAGCTTAGTCCGGGGAAGACCTACCGAGCAGTACTTC.

The V and J genes are TRBV12-2 and TRBJ2-3; TRBD2, the table's D call, was not compared with the DNA. TRBV12-2 is a known pseudogene. The CDR3 length is 17 residues. The CDR3 coding sequence is TGTGCAAGTCGCTTATCCACCGCCCGGGACTCCCTGGCTACGCAGTATTTT. Its protein product is CASRLSTARDSLATQYF.

The rearrangement joins TRBV30 to TRBJ2-2; the D is unclear. Germline CDR1 is GTSNPN and CDR2 is SVGIG (reference sequence). The V and J ends lost 5 bases and 0 bases respectively, with 13 bases between them. The CDR3 totals 15 residues. Here the CDR3 DNA reads TGTGCCTGGTCTTCCTTCCGAGCGAACACCGGGGAGCTGTTTTTT. This sequence encodes CAWSSFRANTGELFF.

V is TRBV6-6 and J is TRBJ1-1, with 9 bases that match TRBD1. CDR3 length: 15 residues. The germline V gene has CDR1 MNHNY and CDR2 SVGAGI (reference sequence). Germline trimming cut 4 bases from V and 6 bases from J; bases unmatched to any gene: 9. The CDR3: CASSSLDRGGAEAFF. The CDR3 coding sequence is TGTGCCAGCAGTTCCCTCGACAGGGGGGGGGCTGAAGCTTTCTTT.

The gene calls are TRBV5-1 and TRBJ1-2; perhaps TRBD1 as D (5 bases). V dropped 3 bases and J dropped 0 bases, with 15 bases sitting between them. Germline V gives CDR1 SGHRS, CDR2 YFSETQ. This CDR3 has 16 residues. The CDR3 nucleotides are TGCGCCAGCAGCTCGGATAGCCAGGGAGCTAACTATGGCTACACCTTC. This codes for CASSSDSQGANYGYTF.